Shown below are 27 T cell receptor beta chains from a single sample sequenced in a study of shared clonotypes between healthy human individuals. Profiled with immunoSEQ multiplex PCR; TCRdb holds only in-frame clones, not every one. The sample contains about 510,000 clones, around 74% of which appear only once. Sequenced: PBMCs. The receptors stem from a woman aged 35 to 49 in good health. Some clones in this sample may be carry-over from other donors' samples.

The chain has TRBV6-6 and TRBJ2-1; the match to TRBD2 covers 8 bases. Germline V lookup: CDR1 MNHNY, CDR2 SVGAGI (reference sequence). Trimming took 6 bases from V and 7 from J; bases not matched to a gene: 11. The CDR3 is made up of 15 amino acids. CDR3 bases: TGTGCCAGCAGGCCAAGCGGGAGCCCCGCGAATGAGCAGTTCTTC. Translated: CASRPSGSPANEQFF.

Here the CDR3 DNA reads TGTGCCAGCAGCTACACCCTGCCGAGGGGGTTCGGCTCCTACAATGAGCAGTTCTTC. It is translated as CASSYTLPRGFGSYNEQFF. This chain links TRBV7-6 with TRBJ2-1; a weak D match, TRBD1 (6 bases). V lost 4 bases to trimming and J lost 0 bases, with 22 bases between them. CDR1 is SGHVS, CDR2 FNYEAQ, per germline. CDR3 length: 19 residues. The whole variable domain, remainder taken from reference TRBV7-6 and TRBJ2-1, is GAGVSQSPRYKVTKRGQDVALRCDPISGHVSLYWYRQALGQGPEFLTYFNYEAQQDKSGLPNDRFSAERPEGSISTLTIQRTEQRDSAMYRCASSYTLPRGFGSYNEQFFGPGTRLTVL.

The V and J genes are TRBV5-6 and TRBJ2-1; 8 bases align to TRBD2. The V and J ends lost 2 bases and 2 bases, in that order; junction bases with no gene match: 6. The CDR3 covers 16 residues. CDR1 is SGHDT, CDR2 YYEEEE, per germline. CDR3 protein: CASSFSPRGAYNEQFF. The CDR3 DNA reads as TGTGCCAGCAGCTTTTCGCCGCGGGGGGCCTACAATGAGCAGTTCTTC.

The CDR3 region is CASMTATSGKADTQYF. The CDR3 DNA follows: TGTGCCAGCATGACTGCGACTAGCGGGAAGGCAGATACGCAGTATTTT. The V and J genes are TRBV28 and TRBJ2-3, with TRBD2 matching over 11 bases. V gave up 7 bases and J gave up 4 bases; unmatched junction bases: 10. The germline V gene has CDR1 MDHEN and CDR2 SYDVKM. This CDR3 is 16 amino acids long.

The chain combines TRBV18 with TRBJ2-5, with a possible D match to TRBD1 (5 bases). This CDR3 has 16 amino acids. V lost 6 bases and J lost 0, with 17 bases in between. Germline CDR1 and CDR2: KGHSH and LQKENI. DNA for the CDR3: TGTGCCAGCTCTCCGGGCGCAGGGTATAACCAAGAGACCCAGTACTTC. It specifies CASSPGAGYNQETQYF.

The chain links TRBV7-8 to TRBJ1-5; perhaps TRBD1 as D (5 bases). The CDR3 runs 17 residues. Between the trimmed V and J ends, which lost 2 bases and 0 bases, there was a span of 14 bases. The V gene's germline CDR1 is SGHVS and CDR2 FQNEAQ. This CDR3 is CASSLIGGSDSNQPQHF. The CDR3 DNA reads as TGTGCCAGCAGCTTAATCGGGGGTAGTGATAGCAATCAGCCCCAGCATTTT.

J is TRBJ2-1 and V is TRBV7-8; tentatively, D is TRBD2 (5 bases). This CDR3 contains 12 residues. CDR1 SGHVS and CDR2 FQNEAQ come from the germline V gene. With 2 bases removed from V and 8 bases from J, the gap between germline ends came to 7 bases. The CDR3 coding sequence is TGTGCCAGCAGCTTACTAGCACATGAGCAGTTCTTC. As protein: CASSLLAHEQFF.

The CDR3 region is CASRTSDSYNEQFF. The CDR3 DNA sequence: TGCGCCAGCAGAACGTCTGATTCCTACAATGAGCAGTTCTTC. The chain combines TRBV10-2 with TRBJ2-1, with no clear D. The CDR3 is 14 amino acids. Germline V gene lookup returns CDR1 WSHSY and CDR2 SAAADI. V was trimmed by 6 bases and J by 1 base, leaving 10 bases between them.

This sequence joins TRBV2 and TRBJ2-2, with TRBD2 matching over 13 bases. The CDR3 is made up of 15 amino acids. Germline V lookup: CDR1 SNHLY, CDR2 FYNNEI. Losses at the gene ends were 6 bases for V and 5 bases for J; bases not matched to a gene: 3. CDR3 loop: CASRGTSGITGELFF. CDR3 DNA sequence: TGTGCCAGCAGGGGGACTAGCGGGATAACCGGGGAGCTGTTTTTT.

This chain uses TRBV5-4 with TRBJ2-1; weak D call: TRBD1 (5 bases). V was cut by 2 bases and J by 8 bases, with 11 bases left in between. The CDR3 consists of 13 residues. CDR1 SGHNT and CDR2 YYREEE come from the germline V gene (reference sequence). CDR3 amino acids: CASSLRGADEQFF. Written as DNA, the CDR3 is TGTGCCAGCAGCTTAAGGGGCGCGGATGAGCAGTTCTTC.

The chain recombines TRBV9 with TRBJ1-1; tentatively, D is TRBD1 (5 bases). The CDR3 has 12 amino acids. Per germline, CDR1 SGDLS and CDR2 YYNGEE. With 3 bases removed from V and 5 bases from J, the gap between germline ends came to 8 bases. CDR3 loop: CASSAGLTEAFF. The CDR3 nucleotides are TGTGCCAGCAGCGCGGGACTGACTGAAGCTTTCTTT.

This clone occurred once. The chain employs TRBV19 and TRBJ1-1; 7 bases align to TRBD1. The CDR3 is made up of 16 amino acids. Germline values: CDR1 LNHDA, CDR2 SQIVND (reference sequence). V was clipped by 5 bases and J by 1 base; unmatched bases: 10. CDR3 sequence reads: CASSPPGQRRNTEAFF. CDR3 sequence (DNA): TGTGCCAGTAGTCCGCCGGGACAGAGAAGGAACACTGAAGCTTTCTTT.

Only a few counts were recorded for this clone. This chain links TRBV4-1 with TRBJ1-1; 9 bases fit TRBD1. Trimming took 4 bases from V and 4 from J; bases not matched to a gene: 13. The germline V gene encodes CDR1 MGHRA and CDR2 YSYEKL. CDR3 length: 17 amino acids. CDR3: CASSLQLYRDRVTEAFF. DNA for the CDR3: TGCGCCAGCAGCCTGCAACTCTACCGGGACAGGGTCACTGAAGCTTTCTTT.

This CDR3 reads CASSSMAAGYGYTF. CDR3 nucleotides: TGTGCCAGCAGCTCCATGGCCGCAGGGTATGGCTACACCTTC. V usage is TRBV7-2 and J usage is TRBJ1-2, with D possibly matching TRBD1 (5 bases). Looked up from germline, CDR1 is SGHTA and CDR2 is FQGNSA. Deletions cut 4 bases from V and 5 bases from J, with 14 bases between. The length of the CDR3 is 14 residues.

The chain combines TRBV7-6 with TRBJ2-2; tentatively, D is TRBD1 (8 bases). Per the germline V gene, CDR1 is SGHVS and CDR2 is FNYEAQ. V was clipped by 5 bases and J by 6 bases, with 13 bases between them. The CDR3 covers 14 residues. Here the CDR3 reads CASSAQGGSGELFF. CDR3 bases: TGTGCCAGCAGCGCACAGGGGGGGTCCGGGGAGCTGTTTTTT.

The CDR3 sequence: CASSPTGGNGYTF. The CDR3 DNA reads as TGTGCCAGCAGCCCAACGGGGGGCAATGGCTACACCTTC. J is TRBJ1-2 and V is TRBV7-3, with D possibly matching TRBD1 (6 bases). CDR3 length equals 13 residues. CDR1 SGHTA and CDR2 FQGTGA come from the germline V gene. Trimming cost V 5 bases and J 6 bases, with 13 bases left between them.

V gene TRBV4-1 combines with J gene TRBJ2-7, with D possibly TRBD1 on 5 matching bases. Trimming pared 0 bases from V and 5 bases from J, leaving 14 bases between. Germline V lookup: CDR1 MGHRA, CDR2 YSYEKL. This CDR3 region has 15 residues. CDR3 bases: TGCGCCAGCAGCCAAGATCTACAGGATTACAACGAGCAGTACTTC. Its protein product is CASSQDLQDYNEQYF.

This clone was observed a handful of times. CDR3 nucleotide sequence: TGTGCCGCCGGACACGAAAACAACTATGGCTACACCTTC. Translating gives CAAGHENNYGYTF. This chain uses TRBV6-6 with TRBJ1-2; weak D call: TRBD1 (5 bases). The CDR3 has 13 amino acids. Trimming stripped 11 bases from V and 2 bases from J, with 15 bases between. The germline CDR1 and CDR2 sequences are MNHNY and SVGAGI (reference sequence).

This clone has just one count. V and J are TRBV27 and TRBJ2-5, with 11 bases fitting TRBD2. The V segment lost 4 bases and the J segment 5 bases; nucleotides outside the gene matches: 6. The CDR3 loop spans 15 amino acids. CDR1 is MNHEY, CDR2 SMNVEV, per germline (reference sequence). CDR3 residues: CASSSLAGGWETQYF. CDR3 in DNA: TGTGCCAGCAGTTCGCTAGCGGGAGGATGGGAGACCCAGTACTTC.

The chain joins TRBV5-1 to TRBJ2-1; TRBD2 matches 8 bases. In germline, CDR1 is SGHRS, CDR2 YFSETQ. The CDR3 length is 15 residues. The trim removed 0 bases at V and 6 bases at J, leaving 5 bases unmatched. DNA for the CDR3: TGCGCCAGCAGCTTGGTCCGGGAGGGGCGCAATGAGCAGTTCTTC. Translating it yields CASSLVREGRNEQFF.

The V call is TRBV5-6, the J call TRBJ2-5; possibly TRBD1 or TRBD2 for D (5 bases each). This CDR3 has 15 amino acids. Germline values: CDR1 SGHDT, CDR2 YYEEEE. Trimming pared 4 bases from V and 1 base from J, leaving 14 bases between. The CDR3 DNA reads as TGTGCCAGCAGCATCTCCTTGGGGGTCCAAGAGACCCAGTACTTC. Translated, it gives CASSISLGVQETQYF.

The chain couples TRBV7-9 to TRBJ1-1, with D tentatively TRBD1 (5 bases). Trimming took 3 bases from V and 4 from J, leaving 15 bases between them. CDR1 is SEHNR, CDR2 FQNEAQ, per germline (reference sequence). The CDR3 is 15 amino acids. The CDR3 nucleotides are TGTGCCAGCAGCTTGGGGGTCGGGGCGGGCACTGAAGCTTTCTTT. Protein product: CASSLGVGAGTEAFF.

The V call is TRBV10-3, the J call TRBJ1-1; tentatively, D is TRBD1 (5 bases). Per germline, CDR1 ENHRY and CDR2 SYGVKD. The CDR3 is 15 residues long. Deletions cut 4 bases from V and 1 base from J, with 13 bases between. The CDR3 loop is CAISVVDSQNTEAFF. DNA for the CDR3: TGTGCCATCAGTGTGGTAGACAGTCAGAACACTGAAGCTTTCTTT.

The rearrangement links TRBV5-4 to TRBJ2-7, with D perhaps given as TRBD1 or TRBD2 (5 bases each). This CDR3 region has 16 residues. The germline V gene encodes CDR1 SGHNT and CDR2 YYREEE (reference sequence). V dropped 0 bases and J dropped 7 bases, with 20 bases sitting between them. The CDR3 DNA is TGTGCCAGCAGCTTGGAACCGGGACCCGGCATCGGGGAGCAGTACTTC. Translation gives CASSLEPGPGIGEQYF.

The genes are TRBV18 and TRBJ2-5, with TRBD2 identical over 7 bases. Germline-derived CDR1 and CDR2 are KGHSH and LQKENI. Trimming removed 3 bases from V and 3 bases from J; junction bases left unmatched: 1. The CDR3 is 13 amino acids. CDR3 bases: TGTGCCAGCTCACCGACTAGCAAAGAGACCCAGTACTTC. It codes for CASSPTSKETQYF.

This clone has just one count. The genes are TRBV6-6 and TRBJ2-1; D gene ambiguous. Trimming left V 7 bases short and J 4 bases short, with 14 bases between. Per germline, CDR1 MNHNY and CDR2 SVGAGI (reference sequence). The CDR3 has 14 residues. CDR3 sequence (DNA): TGTGCCAGCACCACGTGGGAAAAATACAATGAGCAGTTCTTC. Encoded protein: CASTTWEKYNEQFF.

This clone was seen repeatedly, ten times or more. The genes are TRBV11-3 and TRBJ2-5; 8 nucleotides match TRBD2. Per the germline V gene, CDR1 is SGHNT and CDR2 is YENEEA. After removal of 5 bases from V and 2 bases from J, the junction contained 4 bases not matched to a gene. The CDR3 runs to 14 residues. CDR3 protein: CASSPTGGQETQYF. In nucleotides, the CDR3 is TGTGCCAGCAGCCCCACGGGGGGGCAAGAGACCCAGTACTTC.